A selection of T cell receptor beta chains follows, all from one sample in a study of cytomegalovirus exposure and HLA in healthy donors. TCRdb's copy holds only in-frame clones and misses some; the assay was immunoSEQ multiplex PCR. The sample totals over 100,000 clones. Sequenced: PBMCs. The receptors shown here come from a man aged 25 to 40 in good health and CMV-seronegative. The CDR3 runs from the conserved cysteine through the conserved F or W. The D gene is left open where the match is weak.

j_call: TRBJ1-4
v_call: TRBV6-5
d_call: TRBD1
cdr3_nt: TGTGCCAGCAGTTACGGGCAGGGGGCTGATAATGAAAAACTGTTTTTT
cdr3_aa: CASSYGQGADNEKLFF

j_call: TRBJ1-6
v_call: TRBV5-4
d_call: TRBD1
cdr3_nt: TGTGCCAGCAGCTATGGGACAGGGGGATTGTCACCCCTCCACTTT
cdr3_aa: CASSYGTGGLSPLHF

j_call: TRBJ2-1
v_call: TRBV25-1
d_call: -
cdr3_nt: TGTGCCAGCAGTGAACGTTTGGCAAACAATGAGCAGTTCTTC
cdr3_aa: CASSERLANNEQFF

j_call: TRBJ2-6
v_call: TRBV16
d_call: -
cdr3_nt: TGTGCCAGCAGCCAATCCCTCGGTCCCGGGGCCAACGTCCTGACTTTC
cdr3_aa: CASSQSLGPGANVLTF

j_call: TRBJ1-5
v_call: TRBV19
d_call: -
cdr3_nt: TGTGCCAGTAGTATAGGCGGGGAGCGCCAATCCGGCCAGCCCCAGCATTTT
cdr3_aa: CASSIGGERQSGQPQHF

j_call: TRBJ2-4
v_call: TRBV29-1
d_call: -
cdr3_nt: TGCAGCGTTCGCCCTCAGGGGGGTGGTCAGTACTTC
cdr3_aa: CSVRPQGGGQYF

j_call: TRBJ2-7
v_call: TRBV19
d_call: -
cdr3_nt: TGTGCCAGTAGTATACGGGACACCTACGAGCAGTACTTC
cdr3_aa: CASSIRDTYEQYF

j_call: TRBJ2-1
v_call: TRBV5-6
d_call: -
cdr3_nt: TGTGCCAGCAGCTTCCCCGGCAGGGTATACAATGAGCAGTTCTTC
cdr3_aa: CASSFPGRVYNEQFF

j_call: TRBJ2-7
v_call: TRBV7-6
d_call: TRBD1
cdr3_nt: TGTGCCAGCAGCGCCTGGGACAGGGCCTACGAGCAGTACTTC
cdr3_aa: CASSAWDRAYEQYF

j_call: TRBJ1-1
v_call: TRBV19
d_call: TRBD1
cdr3_nt: TGTGCCAGTAGTTCGGACAGGCTGTACACTGAAGCTTTCTTT
cdr3_aa: CASSSDRLYTEAFF

j_call: TRBJ1-2
v_call: TRBV6-5
d_call: -
cdr3_nt: TGTGCCTCCGGAGAGGCAGGGCGTCATGGCTACACCTTC
cdr3_aa: CASGEAGRHGYTF

j_call: TRBJ2-1
v_call: TRBV5-1
d_call: -
cdr3_nt: TGCGCCAGCAGCTTGGCGGCAGGGGTCTACAATGAGCAGTTCTTC
cdr3_aa: CASSLAAGVYNEQFF

j_call: TRBJ1-1
v_call: TRBV11-2
d_call: -
cdr3_nt: TGTGCCAGCAGGTATCCGGGACGAAGCGGGGAAGCTTTCTTT
cdr3_aa: CASRYPGRSGEAFF

j_call: TRBJ1-5
v_call: TRBV19
d_call: -
cdr3_nt: TGTGCCAGTAGAAGGGCGGACAGTAGCAATCAGCCCCAGCATTTT
cdr3_aa: CASRRADSSNQPQHF

j_call: TRBJ2-1
v_call: TRBV10-3
d_call: -
cdr3_nt: TGTGCCATCAGCAGGGCCTACAATGAGCAGTTCTTC
cdr3_aa: CAISRAYNEQFF

j_call: TRBJ2-1
v_call: TRBV27
d_call: -
cdr3_nt: TGTGCCAGCAGCTCTATCCCCCATGAGCAGTTCTTC
cdr3_aa: CASSSIPHEQFF

j_call: TRBJ2-2
v_call: TRBV5-4
d_call: -
cdr3_nt: TGTGCCAGCAGCCACTCCAACCGGAACACCGGGGAGCTGTTTTTT
cdr3_aa: CASSHSNRNTGELFF

j_call: TRBJ1-1
v_call: TRBV10-2
d_call: TRBD1
cdr3_nt: TGCGCCAGCACCTCGGGAGGGAGGGGGCTCTTTATGAACACTGAAGCTTTCTTT
cdr3_aa: CASTSGGRGLFMNTEAFF

j_call: TRBJ2-7
v_call: TRBV4-1
d_call: -
cdr3_nt: TGCGCCAGCAGCCAAGGGTACACTACCGTGCAGTACTTC
cdr3_aa: CASSQGYTTVQYF

j_call: TRBJ2-3
v_call: TRBV30
d_call: TRBD2
cdr3_nt: TGTGCCTGGAACCGACTAGCGGGGGGCCTGGGAGATACGCAGTATTTT
cdr3_aa: CAWNRLAGGLGDTQYF

j_call: TRBJ1-5
v_call: TRBV18
d_call: -
cdr3_nt: TGTGCCAGCTCTTGGACAGACAATCAGCCCCAGCATTTT
cdr3_aa: CASSWTDNQPQHF

j_call: TRBJ1-2
v_call: TRBV4-1
d_call: -
cdr3_nt: TGCGCCAGCAGCCAAGAGTGGGCCAGAGCTAACTATGGCTACACCTTC
cdr3_aa: CASSQEWARANYGYTF

j_call: TRBJ2-5
v_call: TRBV6-4
d_call: -
cdr3_nt: TGTGCCAGCAGTGACTCGAGGCAGCACAATCAAGAGACCCAGTACTTC
cdr3_aa: CASSDSRQHNQETQYF

j_call: TRBJ2-7
v_call: TRBV6-6
d_call: -
cdr3_nt: TGTGCCAGCAGCCTAGTACAGGGCTACGAGCAGTACTTC
cdr3_aa: CASSLVQGYEQYF

j_call: TRBJ2-5
v_call: TRBV14
d_call: TRBD1
cdr3_nt: TGTGCCAGCAGCCAAGTAAAAGGGGGCTTCCAAGAGACCCAGTACTTC
cdr3_aa: CASSQVKGGFQETQYF

j_call: TRBJ1-5
v_call: TRBV19
d_call: -
cdr3_nt: TGTGCCAGTAGTAGACAGGATCAGCCCCAGCATTTT
cdr3_aa: CASSRQDQPQHF

j_call: TRBJ1-6
v_call: TRBV12-5
d_call: -
cdr3_nt: TGTGCTAGTGGTTTGGCGCGGGAGAGCTCCTATAATTCACCCCTCCACTTT
cdr3_aa: CASGLARESSYNSPLHF

j_call: TRBJ1-2
v_call: TRBV5-4
d_call: -
cdr3_nt: TGTGCCAGCAGCCCCGGGAAGGCGGATGGCTACACCTTC
cdr3_aa: CASSPGKADGYTF

j_call: TRBJ2-7
v_call: TRBV5-5
d_call: TRBD2
cdr3_nt: TGTGCCAGCAGCTTGGGCCCGGGGGGCTCCTACGAGCAGTACTTC
cdr3_aa: CASSLGPGGSYEQYF

j_call: TRBJ2-5
v_call: TRBV10-3
d_call: TRBD1
cdr3_nt: TGTGCCATCAGGACAGGGGGCGAAGAGACCCAGTACTTC
cdr3_aa: CAIRTGGEETQYF

j_call: TRBJ2-5
v_call: TRBV5-4
d_call: -
cdr3_nt: TGTGCCAGCAGCTTGATACAGACCCAAGAGACCCAGTACTTC
cdr3_aa: CASSLIQTQETQYF

j_call: TRBJ1-1
v_call: TRBV20-1
d_call: -
cdr3_nt: TGCAGTGCTTACAGGGTGGAACGGCCTTTCTTT
cdr3_aa: CSAYRVERPFF

j_call: TRBJ1-2
v_call: TRBV7-9
d_call: -
cdr3_nt: TGTGCCAGCAGCTTAGCGGAAGGACAGCGATCTAACTATGGCTACACCTTC
cdr3_aa: CASSLAEGQRSNYGYTF

j_call: TRBJ2-3
v_call: TRBV7-9
d_call: TRBD2
cdr3_nt: TGTGCCAGCAGCCCGACTAGCGGGGGTACAGATACGCAGTATTTT
cdr3_aa: CASSPTSGGTDTQYF

j_call: TRBJ2-5
v_call: TRBV9
d_call: -
cdr3_nt: TGTGCCAGCAGCGTAGGACGGCGGCTCCAAGAGACCCAGTACTTC
cdr3_aa: CASSVGRRLQETQYF

j_call: TRBJ1-6
v_call: TRBV5-5
d_call: -
cdr3_nt: TGTGCCAGCAGCTCCTCAGGGAATTCACCCCTCCACTTT
cdr3_aa: CASSSSGNSPLHF